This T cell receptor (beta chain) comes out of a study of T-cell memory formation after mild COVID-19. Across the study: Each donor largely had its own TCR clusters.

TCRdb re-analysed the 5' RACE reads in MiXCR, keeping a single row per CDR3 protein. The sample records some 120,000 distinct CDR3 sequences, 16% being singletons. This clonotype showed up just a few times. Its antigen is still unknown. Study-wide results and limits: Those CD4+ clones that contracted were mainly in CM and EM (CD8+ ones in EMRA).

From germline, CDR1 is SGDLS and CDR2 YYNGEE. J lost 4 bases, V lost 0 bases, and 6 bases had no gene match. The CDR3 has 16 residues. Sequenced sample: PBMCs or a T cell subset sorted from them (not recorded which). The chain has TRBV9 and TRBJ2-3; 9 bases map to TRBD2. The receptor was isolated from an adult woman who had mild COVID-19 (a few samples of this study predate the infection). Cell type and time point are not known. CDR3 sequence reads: CASSVAAGGLADTQYF. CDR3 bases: TGTGCCAGCAGCGTAGCGGCGGGGGGGCTGGCAGATACGCAGTATTTT. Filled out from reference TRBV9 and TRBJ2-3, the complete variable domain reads DSGVTQTPKHLITATGQRVTLRCSPRSGDLSVYWYQQSLDQGLQFLIQYYNGEERAKGNILERFSAQQFPDLHSELNLSSLELGDSALYFCASSVAAGGLADTQYFGPGTRLTVL.